This T cell receptor (beta chain) was observed in a study of tumor-infiltrating lymphocytes in primary liver carcinoma. The wider study: Cases comprised patients with primary liver carcinoma who received surgical resection. Stage T1-T3 N0M0 tumors measured about 4.2 to 10 cm at most.

The template, 500 ng total RNA, yielded TCR beta cDNA made with a constant-region primer. It was through three nested multiplex PCR rounds of slightly modified ARM-PCR that TCR beta libraries arose. Two initial PCR rounds of around 10 cycles each paired TRBV1-TRBV30 forward primers with a C-beta reverse primer. MiXCR, applied by TCRdb to the multiplex PCR reads, yields one record per CDR3 protein. There are 300,000 to 400,000 distinct CDR3 sequences in the sample; less than 65% occur only once, and about 6.3% lies in the top ten. In addition to blood RNA drawn from unsorted whole blood, germline DNA was extracted. This CDR3 is built from 13 residues. Trimming took 1 base from V and 5 from J, leaving 8 bases between them. From germline, CDR1 is MGHDK and CDR2 SYGVNS. This clonotype was observed a handful of times.

The V call is TRBV25-1, the J call TRBJ1-1, with no clear D. The source material was peripheral blood. This receptor was obtained from a man aged 40-50 years with primary liver carcinoma and hepatitis B virus infection. Here the CDR3 DNA reads TGTGCCAGCAGTGAATTTGAAGGGACTGAAGCTTTCTTT. Amino acid sequence: CASSEFEGTEAFF. Combining the CDR3 with reference TRBV25-1 and TRBJ1-1 gives the whole variable domain EADIYQTPRYLVIGTGKKITLECSQTMGHDKMYWYQQDPGMELHLIHYSYGVNSTEKGDLSSESTVSRIRTEHFPLTLESARPSHTSQYLCASSEFEGTEAFFGQGTRLTVV.